This section outlines one T cell receptor (beta chain) sequence together with its context. This sample is part of a study of blood T cell repertoires in COVID-19. Study context: Donors in the United States, Italy and Spain gave samples during acute or convalescent COVID-19.

Authors' analysis steps: Counts of nucleated cells, estimated from reference gene primer amplification, were obtained. TCRdb's table, derived via immunoSEQ multiplex PCR, lists solely in-frame clones and lacks some. That table supplies the V and J calls and clone size; D and trimming were determined from the DNA. This sample yields fewer than 250,000 clones, of which 75% to 90% are seen a single time; 0.85% to 0.95% belongs to the top ten. This CDR3 is 17 amino acids long. The V segment lost 9 bases and the J segment 1 base; nucleotides outside the gene matches: 10. Germline CDR1 SEHNR, CDR2 FQNEAQ (reference sequence). Clinical history reported by participants formed the basis on which cohorts were assigned. A case of COVID-19 had been met by exposed participants within 2 weeks before study entry.

This receptor was taken from a man in his fifties who had been exposed to COVID-19. The source material was PBMCs or T cells enriched from blood (not recorded which). This sequence joins TRBV7-9 and TRBJ2-1, with TRBD1 identical over 12 bases. The CDR3 DNA sequence: TGTGCCAGTTCTCCCGGGACAGGGGGCGTATCCTACAATGAGCAGTTCTTC. This translates into CASSPGTGGVSYNEQFF.